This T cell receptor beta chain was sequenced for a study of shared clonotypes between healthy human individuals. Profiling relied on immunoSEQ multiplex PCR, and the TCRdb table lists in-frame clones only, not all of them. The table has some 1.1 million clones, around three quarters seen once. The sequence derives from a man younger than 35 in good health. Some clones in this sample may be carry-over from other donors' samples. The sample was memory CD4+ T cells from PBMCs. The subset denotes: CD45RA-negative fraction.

The chain's CDR3 is CASSQDPAGVTGELFF. DNA for the CDR3: TGCGCCAGCAGCCAAGATCCAGCGGGAGTAACCGGGGAGCTGTTTTTT. The gene calls are TRBV4-1 and TRBJ2-2, with 8 bases lining up with TRBD2. The length of the CDR3 is 16 residues. CDR1 is MGHRA and CDR2 is YSYEKL in the germline V gene. V trimming: 0 bases; J trimming: 5 bases; junction bases outside the gene matches: 5.